A single sample gave rise to the 13 T cell receptor beta chains below, sequenced in a study of PD-L1 blockade in urothelial cancer. The table came from immunoSEQ multiplex PCR; TCRdb's copy has only in-frame clones and leaves some out. Here the sample spans 45,000 to 60,000 clones, about 85% being singletons. The sequences come from PBMCs, collected around atezolizumab (anti-PD-L1) treatment. The receptor source for this set is a man aged 55 to 70 with urothelial cancer.

The rearrangement uses TRBV27 and TRBJ2-1; TRBD2 matches at 12 bases. CDR1 and CDR2 from the germline V gene are MNHEY and SMNVEV (reference sequence). The length of the CDR3 is 19 residues. Trimming took 9 bases from V and 7 from J; bases not matched to a gene: 22. This CDR3 is CARNDGLAGPPVRYNEQFF. The DNA of the CDR3 is TGTGCCAGGAACGATGGACTAGCGGGGCCCCCGGTGAGGTATAATGAGCAGTTCTTC.

The chain uses TRBV30 and TRBJ2-1; the D gene is possibly TRBD1 (6 bases). The V end was cut by 0 bases, the J end by 4 bases, with 13 bases between. CDR3 length: 15 amino acids. Germline V lookup: CDR1 GTSNPN, CDR2 SVGIG (reference sequence). The CDR3 sequence is CAWSVPGHPYNEQFF. The CDR3 coding sequence is TGTGCCTGGAGTGTACCGGGACACCCTTACAATGAGCAGTTCTTC.

The gene calls are TRBV11-3 and TRBJ2-1, with 7 bases lining up with TRBD2. The germline gives CDR1 SGHNT, CDR2 YENEEA. The CDR3 has 15 amino acids. V dropped 5 bases and J dropped 3; count of bases not matched to a gene: 7. In DNA, the CDR3 is TGTGCCAGCAGCCCCCTGGGGGACTACTACAATGAGCAGTTCTTC. As protein: CASSPLGDYYNEQFF.

The chain joins TRBV6-6 to TRBJ1-5; possibly TRBD1 for D (6 bases). The CDR3 is made up of 12 amino acids. Germline-derived CDR1 and CDR2 are MNHNY and SVGAGI (reference sequence). V lost 6 bases and J 7 bases, leaving 10 bases between the germline ends. CDR3 sequence (DNA): TGTGCCAGCAGACTTGGACAGCAGCCCCAGCATTTT. Its translation: CASRLGQQPQHF.

V and J are TRBV28 and TRBJ2-5; 7 nucleotides match TRBD1. The CDR3 length is 13 residues. J gave up 4 bases and V 5 bases, and 4 bases lay outside the gene matches. The germline V gene has CDR1 MDHEN and CDR2 SYDVKM. The CDR3 DNA reads TGTGCCAGCAGTCGACAGGGCCCAGAGACCCAGTACTTC. It is translated as CASSRQGPETQYF. The full variable domain, its missing parts supplied by reference TRBV28 and TRBJ2-5, is DVKVTQSSRYLVKRTGEKVFLECVQDMDHENMFWYRQDPGLGLRLIYFSYDVKMKEKGDIPEGYSVSREKKERFSLILESASTNQTSMYLCASSRQGPETQYFGPGTRLLVL.

The V call is TRBV6-1, the J call TRBJ2-3, with D tentatively TRBD1 (5 bases). Germline CDR1 MNHNS, CDR2 SASEGT. The CDR3 is 14 amino acids. Between the trimmed V and J ends, which lost 8 bases and 3 bases, there was a span of 15 bases. CDR3 DNA: TGTGCCAGCTCTGGGGCAGGACGAACAGATACGCAGTATTTT. It is translated as CASSGAGRTDTQYF.

V and J are TRBV6-6 and TRBJ1-2; 8 bases fit TRBD1. This CDR3 comprises 15 residues. J gave up 7 bases and V 0 bases, and 7 bases lay outside the gene matches. Germline V lookup: CDR1 MNHNY, CDR2 SVGAGI (reference sequence). CDR3 sequence reads: CASSYSGTGLSGYTF. CDR3 DNA: TGTGCCAGCAGTTACTCGGGGACAGGTTTAAGTGGCTACACCTTC.

The chain joins TRBV6-5 to TRBJ1-4; tentative D call: TRBD1 (6 bases). Germline V CDR1 and CDR2: MNHEY, SVGAGI. Trimming removed 7 bases from V and 8 bases from J, with 17 bases in between. CDR3 length equals 14 residues. This CDR3 is CASNREGEREKLFF. The DNA of the CDR3 is TGTGCCAGCAACCGGGAGGGGGAGAGGGAAAAACTGTTTTTT.

This rearrangement joins TRBV2 to TRBJ1-3, with 7 bases that match TRBD1. Germline loops: CDR1 SNHLY, CDR2 FYNNEI. The CDR3 extends over 15 amino acids. The ends lost 5 bases at V and 2 bases at J; junction bases unmatched: 6. In DNA form, the CDR3 reads TGTGCCAGCAGTATACAGGGGTCACCTGGAAACACCATATATTTT. It translates to CASSIQGSPGNTIYF.

The chain links TRBV5-1 to TRBJ2-3; weak D call: TRBD2 (6 bases). Deletions cut 5 bases from V and 3 bases from J, with 13 bases between. This CDR3 spans 14 amino acids. The germline V gene has CDR1 SGHRS and CDR2 YFSETQ. CDR3: CASRGGRRTDTQYF. The CDR3 DNA sequence: TGCGCCAGCAGGGGGGGACGACGGACAGATACGCAGTATTTT.

The genes are TRBV11-2 and TRBJ1-1; 10 nucleotides match TRBD1. The CDR3 loop spans 15 amino acids. V trimming: 5 bases; J trimming: 4 bases; junction bases outside the gene matches: 7. The germline gives CDR1 SGHAT, CDR2 FQNNGV. This CDR3 is CASSTLGTGVTEAFF. CDR3 DNA: TGTGCCAGCAGCACCCTAGGGACAGGGGTCACTGAAGCTTTCTTT.

The chain uses TRBV7-2 and TRBJ1-5, with D maybe TRBD1 (5 bases). V dropped 0 bases and J dropped 9 bases, with 12 bases sitting between them. Germline lookup yields CDR1 SGHTA and CDR2 FQGNSA. The CDR3 consists of 14 residues. This CDR3 is CASSLALIRGPQHF. The CDR3 nucleotides are TGTGCCAGCAGCTTAGCGCTCATTAGGGGGCCCCAGCATTTT.

CDR3 sequence reads: CASPRTGVCQPQHF. CDR3 DNA sequence: TGTGCCAGCCCGCGGACAGGGGTTTGTCAGCCCCAGCATTTT. The chain links TRBV18 to TRBJ1-5, with 9 bases matching TRBD1. V trimming: 8 bases; J trimming: 6 bases; junction bases outside the gene matches: 8. The CDR3 runs 14 residues. Looked up from germline, CDR1 is KGHSH and CDR2 is LQKENI. The complete variable domain, with remaining parts taken from reference TRBV18 and TRBJ1-5, reads NAGVMQNPRHLVRRRGQEARLRCSPMKGHSHVYWYRQLPEEGLKFMVYLQKENIIDESGMPKERFSAEFPKEGPSILRIQQVVRGDSAAYFCASPRTGVCQPQHFGDGTRLSIL.